The 32 T cell receptor beta chains presented below share a single source sample, sequenced in a study of blood T cell repertoires in COVID-19. Sequencing used immunoSEQ multiplex PCR; TCRdb keeps in-frame clones, though not all of them. The sample lists a few hundred thousand clones; more than 85% were seen once. Material for sequencing was peripheral blood. These receptors were taken from a woman between 50 and 59 years old with COVID-19, enrolled during active disease.

This chain links TRBV10-3 with TRBJ2-3; weak D call: TRBD2 (5 bases). The CDR3 is 15 amino acids. Germline V gene sequence: CDR1 ENHRY, CDR2 SYGVKD. Trimming cost V 2 bases and J 2 bases, with 11 bases left between them. The CDR3 DNA reads as TGTGCCATCAGTGAGGCACCGGGATTCACAGATACGCAGTATTTT. It is translated as CAISEAPGFTDTQYF.

The rearrangement links TRBV2 to TRBJ1-4, with 8 bases aligning to TRBD1. V lost 5 bases, J lost 8 bases, and 4 bases stayed unmatched. CDR3 length equals 13 residues. Per the germline V gene, CDR1 is SNHLY and CDR2 is FYNNEI. CDR3 region: CASSQGAKEKLFF. The CDR3 DNA reads TGTGCCAGCAGTCAGGGGGCGAAAGAAAAACTGTTTTTT.

V and J are TRBV19 and TRBJ1-1; 10 bases agree with TRBD1. The V segment lost 7 bases and the J segment 4 bases; nucleotides outside the gene matches: 3. Germline-derived CDR1 and CDR2 are LNHDA and SQIVND (reference sequence). CDR3 length: 13 residues. In nucleotides, the CDR3 is TGTGCCAGTACCGGGACAGGGGTCACTGAAGCTTTCTTT. This sequence encodes CASTGTGVTEAFF.

The CDR3 bases are TGTGCCTGGAGTGTTCGTCGGTGGAATGAAAAACTGTTTTTT. Its translation: CAWSVRRWNEKLFF. The chain employs TRBV30 and TRBJ1-4; no clear D gene. This CDR3 is 14 amino acids long. Trimming took 0 bases from V and 5 from J, leaving 10 bases between them. CDR1 GTSNPN and CDR2 SVGIG come from the germline V gene (reference sequence).

The chain joins TRBV11-2 to TRBJ2-3, with D maybe TRBD2 (5 bases). In germline, CDR1 is SGHAT, CDR2 FQNNGV. Trimming cost V 1 base and J 0 bases, with 14 bases left between them. The CDR3 has 17 residues. CDR3 residues: CASSLGSGLPSTDTQYF. In DNA, the CDR3 is TGTGCCAGCAGCTTAGGGTCCGGACTCCCTAGCACAGATACGCAGTATTTT.

The V and J genes are TRBV27 and TRBJ1-1; 7 bases match TRBD1. V lost 5 bases to trimming and J lost 10 bases; unmatched junction nucleotides: 7. The CDR3 consists of 12 residues. Germline CDR1 and CDR2: MNHEY and SMNVEV (reference sequence). CDR3 loop: CASSPDRARAFF. The CDR3 DNA reads as TGTGCCAGCAGTCCCGACAGGGCTAGAGCTTTCTTT.

This clone was observed once. CDR3 DNA sequence: TGTGCCAGCAGTTACAGGGTTGAGGGCACTGAAGCTTTCTTT. Protein sequence: CASSYRVEGTEAFF. V gene TRBV2 combines with J gene TRBJ1-1, with D perhaps TRBD1 (6 bases). This CDR3 contains 14 residues. Germline loops: CDR1 SNHLY, CDR2 FYNNEI. V was shortened by 5 bases and J by 4 bases, with 14 bases between the two germline ends. Combining the CDR3 with reference TRBV2 and TRBJ1-1 gives the whole variable domain EPEVTQTPSHQVTQMGQEVILRCVPISNHLYFYWYRQILGQKVEFLVSFYNNEISEKSEIFDDQFSVERPDGSNFTLKIRSTKLEDSAMYFCASSYRVEGTEAFFGQGTRLTVV.

The chain uses TRBV30 and TRBJ2-3, with a tentative D call TRBD2 (6 bases). With 5 bases removed from V and 2 bases from J, the gap between germline ends came to 14 bases. Germline-derived CDR1 and CDR2 are GTSNPN and SVGIG (reference sequence). The CDR3 consists of 14 residues. CDR3 nucleotide sequence: TGTGCCTGGTGCAGACCGGGAGACACAGATACGCAGTATTTT. Protein: CAWCRPGDTDTQYF. Together with reference TRBV30 and TRBJ2-3, the CDR3 gives the full variable domain: SQTIHQWPATLVQPVGSPLSLECTVEGTSNPNLYWYRQAAGRGLQLLFYSVGIGQISSEVPQNLSASRPQDRQFILSSKKLLLSDSGFYLCAWCRPGDTDTQYFGPGTRLTVL.

This clone was observed once. The V and J genes are TRBV3-1 (or the pseudogene TRBV3-2) and TRBJ1-1, with D maybe TRBD1 (6 bases). The length of the CDR3 is 16 residues. CDR1 LGHDT and CDR2 YNNKEL come from the germline V gene (reference sequence). V lost 5 bases to trimming and J lost 3 bases, with 19 bases between them. CDR3 bases: TGTGCCAGCAGCAGGAATGGCGTAGGGGGGGACACTGAAGCTTTCTTT. Translating it yields CASSRNGVGGDTEAFF.

The gene calls are TRBV16 and TRBJ1-2; the D gene is possibly TRBD1 (5 bases). Trimming cost V 1 base and J 0 bases, with 9 bases left between them. This CDR3 is built from 15 residues. Germline loops: CDR1 KGHSY, CDR2 FQNENV. The CDR3 protein is CASSQWVGANYGYTF. The CDR3 region has the DNA TGTGCCAGCAGCCAATGGGTAGGGGCTAACTATGGCTACACCTTC.

This chain connects TRBV7-3 to TRBJ2-7, with D uncertain. There are 13 residues in the CDR3. Germline CDR1 SGHTA, CDR2 FQGTGA. Trimming cost V 3 bases and J 2 bases, with 8 bases left between them. Here the CDR3 DNA reads TGTGCCAGCAGCTTGGGCGACACCTACGAGCAGTACTTC. Protein sequence: CASSLGDTYEQYF.

The rearrangement joins TRBV4-3 to TRBJ1-2; perhaps TRBD1 as D (5 bases). This CDR3 comprises 16 residues. V was trimmed by 0 bases and J by 5 bases, leaving 16 bases between them. The germline gives CDR1 LGHNA, CDR2 YSLEER. CDR3 loop: CASSQDRAGTDYGYTF. CDR3 DNA sequence: TGCGCCAGCAGCCAAGATAGGGCTGGGACTGATTATGGCTACACCTTC.

This CDR3 is CASSISGSSYNEQFF. The CDR3 bases are TGTGCCAGTAGTATATCGGGAAGCTCCTACAATGAGCAGTTCTTC. The chain carries TRBV19 and TRBJ2-1; D might be TRBD2 (5 bases). V lost 2 bases to trimming and J lost 0 bases, with 8 bases between them. Germline V CDR1 and CDR2: LNHDA, SQIVND (reference sequence). The CDR3 runs 15 residues.

This clone was counted between two and nine times. V gene TRBV5-1 combines with J gene TRBJ1-6; D unresolved. This CDR3 is 14 amino acids long. Germline V lookup: CDR1 SGHRS, CDR2 YFSETQ. V lost 0 bases and J lost 9, with 10 bases in between. The CDR3 region has the DNA TGCGCCAGCAGCTTGGAGGGAGTTCCTTCACCCCTCCACTTT. Translation gives CASSLEGVPSPLHF.

This clone was picked up one time. The chain recombines TRBV6-6 with TRBJ2-7, with D tentatively TRBD1 (5 bases). From germline, CDR1 is MNHNY and CDR2 SVGAGI (reference sequence). The CDR3 covers 18 residues. Trimming removed 5 bases from V and 3 bases from J, with 26 bases in between. CDR3 in amino acids: CASSPWGRRLKYGYEQYF. DNA for the CDR3: TGTGCCAGCAGTCCCTGGGGCCGACGTTTAAAGTACGGCTACGAGCAGTACTTC.

This sequence joins TRBV19 and TRBJ2-7, with D tentatively TRBD1 (7 bases). The CDR3 totals 13 residues. Trimming removed 10 bases at V and 1 base at J, with 14 bases between. Germline-derived CDR1 and CDR2 are LNHDA and SQIVND (reference sequence). The DNA for the CDR3 is TGTGCCACCGCAGGGGGGTTTTCCTACGAGCAGTACGTC. It yields the protein CATAGGFSYEQYV.

CDR3 in DNA: TGTGCCAGCAGGGACAGGTTCCAAGAGACCCAGTACTTC. Its protein product is CASRDRFQETQYF. The chain joins TRBV28 to TRBJ2-5, with 7 bases matching TRBD1. Germline V lookup: CDR1 MDHEN, CDR2 SYDVKM. V gave up 6 bases and J gave up 1 base; unmatched junction bases: 2. This CDR3 contains 13 residues.

The chain has TRBV9 and TRBJ1-2; the D gene is possibly TRBD1 (6 bases). With 2 bases removed from V and 3 bases from J, the gap between germline ends came to 17 bases. This CDR3 has 16 residues. Germline V gene sequence: CDR1 SGDLS, CDR2 YYNGEE. In DNA form, the CDR3 reads TGTGCCAGCAGCGTCCTAAGGACAGTTTCTTACTATGGCTACACCTTC. Its protein is CASSVLRTVSYYGYTF.

This clone was picked up a small number of times. The chain uses TRBV6-2 or TRBV6-3 and TRBJ2-1, with TRBD1 as a possible D gene (6 bases). Trimming took off 2 bases at V and 10 bases at J, with 6 bases between the two ends. Looked up from germline, CDR1 is MNHEY and CDR2 is SVGEGT. The CDR3 spans 11 residues. CDR3 sequence (DNA): TGTGCCAGCAGTTACGACAGGGAGCAGTTCTTC. It codes for CASSYDREQFF.

The chain carries TRBV11-3 and TRBJ1-3; tentatively, D is TRBD1 (6 bases). Germline lookup yields CDR1 SGHNT and CDR2 YENEEA. V was cut by 7 bases and J by 2 bases, with 18 bases left in between. The CDR3 consists of 16 residues. CDR3: CASTIPQGFAGNTIYF. In nucleotides, the CDR3 is TGTGCCAGCACCATTCCCCAGGGGTTTGCTGGAAACACCATATATTTT.

V is TRBV6-2 or TRBV6-3 and J is TRBJ2-3; tentatively, D is TRBD2 (7 bases). Per the germline V gene, CDR1 is MNHEY and CDR2 is SVGEGT. CDR3 length equals 14 residues. Trimming pared 2 bases from V and 2 bases from J, leaving 8 bases between. Written as DNA, the CDR3 is TGTGCCAGCAGTTACGGGGGGGCCACAGATACGCAGTATTTT. This translates into CASSYGGATDTQYF.

The chain links TRBV9 to TRBJ1-1, with D tentatively TRBD1 (6 bases). The ends were cut back, 2 bases at V and 5 bases at J, with 22 bases in the middle. The length of the CDR3 is 17 residues. Per the germline V gene, CDR1 is SGDLS and CDR2 is YYNGEE. CDR3 protein: CASSVDPSTGIRTEAFF. In DNA form, the CDR3 reads TGTGCCAGCAGCGTGGACCCTTCGACAGGCATACGGACTGAAGCTTTCTTT.

The chain is built from TRBV5-1 and TRBJ2-2; no clear D gene. V lost 0 bases and J 8 bases, leaving 14 bases between the germline ends. This CDR3 spans 15 amino acids. Germline values: CDR1 SGHRS, CDR2 YFSETQ. The CDR3 DNA reads as TGCGCCAGCAGCTTGGCCCGAGCTGCCACGGGGGAGCTGTTTTTT. This translates into CASSLARAATGELFF.

The rearrangement uses TRBV24-1 and TRBJ1-1, with D unclear. CDR1 and CDR2 (germline): KGHDR, SFDVKD. This CDR3 contains 14 residues. Deletions cut 5 bases from V and 0 bases from J, with 9 bases between. CDR3 sequence: CATSAAGLNTEAFF. Here the CDR3 DNA reads TGTGCCACCAGTGCGGCAGGTTTGAACACTGAAGCTTTCTTT.

The chain combines TRBV28 with TRBJ1-1; 7 positions agree with TRBD1. CDR3 length: 16 amino acids. The V segment lost 6 bases and the J segment 1 base; nucleotides outside the gene matches: 11. In germline, CDR1 is MDHEN, CDR2 SYDVKM. Here the CDR3 DNA reads TGTGCCAGCAGCCTTCATTGGACAGGAACGAACACTGAAGCTTTCTTT. This codes for CASSLHWTGTNTEAFF. The full variable domain, in which reference TRBV28 and TRBJ1-1 provide the parts outside the CDR3, is DVKVTQSSRYLVKRTGEKVFLECVQDMDHENMFWYRQDPGLGLRLIYFSYDVKMKEKGDIPEGYSVSREKKERFSLILESASTNQTSMYLCASSLHWTGTNTEAFFGQGTRLTVV.

This clone was recorded once. The DNA for the CDR3 is TGTGCCAGCAGTTTAACAGGGGGTGCAGAGACCCAGTACTTC. This gives the protein CASSLTGGAETQYF. V gene TRBV27 combines with J gene TRBJ2-5, with 8 bases aligning to TRBD1. V was pared by 2 bases and J by 4 bases, with 3 bases of the junction left unmatched. Germline CDR1 is MNHEY and CDR2 is SMNVEV (reference sequence). There are 14 residues in the CDR3.

This chain links TRBV28 with TRBJ1-1, with a tentative D call TRBD1 (6 bases). Trimming pared 6 bases from V and 8 bases from J, leaving 13 bases between. This CDR3 spans 12 amino acids. Germline V gene sequence: CDR1 MDHEN, CDR2 SYDVKM. The DNA of the CDR3 is TGTGCCAGCAGCTCAGACGGGACAGAAGCTTTCTTT. Its protein product is CASSSDGTEAFF.

The rearrangement uses TRBV5-1 and TRBJ1-2, with a possible D match to TRBD1 (6 bases). The germline V gene has CDR1 SGHRS and CDR2 YFSETQ. This CDR3 has 14 residues. The ends were cut back, 0 bases at V and 3 bases at J, with 9 bases in the middle. The CDR3, as DNA: TGCGCCAGCAGCTTGGAGGACAGAGACTATGGCTACACCTTC. Translating gives CASSLEDRDYGYTF.

This chain links TRBV7-9 with TRBJ1-1; D ambiguous. V dropped 4 bases and J dropped 5 bases, with 20 bases sitting between them. The CDR3 has 16 amino acids. Germline-derived CDR1 and CDR2 are SEHNR and FQNEAQ (reference sequence). The CDR3 DNA reads TGTGCCAGCAGCTCGACGCTGGGCGGGGATGGTACTGAAGCTTTCTTT. This codes for CASSSTLGGDGTEAFF.

The chain is built from TRBV7-2 and TRBJ2-3; 7 nucleotides match TRBD2. J gave up 1 base and V 2 bases, and 3 bases lay outside the gene matches. There are 15 residues in the CDR3. Germline V lookup: CDR1 SGHTA, CDR2 FQGNSA. For the CDR3, the DNA is TGTGCCAGCAGCTTAACTGCGGGGGGCACAGATACGCAGTATTTT. The encoded protein is CASSLTAGGTDTQYF.

V and J are TRBV10-2 and TRBJ1-5, with D perhaps TRBD1 (5 bases). CDR3 length: 16 amino acids. The germline V and J ends were trimmed by 0 bases and 3 bases, with 12 bases remaining between them. Germline values: CDR1 WSHSY, CDR2 SAAADI. CDR3 protein: CASSESKGWDNQPQHF. In DNA form, the CDR3 reads TGCGCCAGCAGTGAGTCAAAGGGGTGGGACAATCAGCCCCAGCATTTT.

The chain recombines TRBV7-2 with TRBJ1-2, with a possible D match to TRBD1 (6 bases). The germline gives CDR1 SGHTA, CDR2 FQGNSA. V lost 2 bases to trimming and J lost 8 bases, with 12 bases between them. This CDR3 contains 13 residues. The CDR3 here is CASSLPAGAGYTF. DNA of the CDR3: TGTGCCAGCAGCTTACCGGCAGGGGCGGGCTACACCTTC.